This entry is about one T cell receptor (beta chain). Its antigen is unknown. This CDR3 region has 17 residues. Germline CDR1 reads LNHDA; CDR2 reads SQIVND (reference sequence). Trimming stripped 4 bases from V and 8 bases from J, with 21 bases between. The record originates from a study of T cells after yellow fever vaccination. Study-wide points: A weaker secondary response peaked on day 5, the primary on day 15. Some clonotypes were seen in both the CD4 and the CD8 compartments. These made up a small share and likely arose from convergent recombination.

TCRdb ran MiXCR on the 5' RACE reads and lists one entry per CDR3 protein. The sample carries a few hundred thousand distinct CDR3 sequences, around 7.3% recorded once. The clonotype originates from a man aged 18 to 30 who received the YFV17D yellow fever vaccine. The sequencing here drew on PBMCs, taken about 49 days after the first yellow fever vaccination. This sequence joins TRBV19 and TRBJ1-6; D remains unclear. This CDR3 reads CASSRSGTLGGDSPLHF. In nucleotides, the CDR3 is TGTGCCAGTAGTAGATCCGGTACATTGGGAGGAGATTCACCCCTCCACTTT.